This T cell receptor beta chain emerged from a study of cytomegalovirus exposure and HLA in healthy donors. Whole-study findings and limits: Productive rates of about 90% or about 30% were seen for most TCR beta V segments in an earlier analysis. A missense variant in DCLRE1C was later tied to TCR beta V- and J-gene trimming.

In the case of this clone: No antigen is known for it.

It was with 60 Vbeta and 13 Jbeta primers that the PCR ran. Data came from immunoSEQ multiplex PCR; TCRdb stores just in-frame clones and leaves some out. Found here are under 200,000 clones, approximately 77% of them singletons; the top ten hold 7.4%. CDR3 length: 15 residues. V lost 8 bases, J lost 8 bases, and 9 bases stayed unmatched. Looked up from germline, CDR1 is SNHLY and CDR2 is FYNNEI. The source is a male donor in good health and CMV-seropositive. The chain combines TRBV2 with TRBJ2-1; TRBD2 agrees at 13 bases. The sequencing sample was made of PBMCs. CDR3 nucleotides: TGTGCCAGCGCCACTAGCGGGGGGGCGAGGCATGAGCAGTTCTTC. Amino acid sequence: CASATSGGARHEQFF.